This TCR beta chain appears in the sequencing data of a study of T cells after yellow fever vaccination (dated by TCRdb to the late 2010s). The study in broad terms: The SMART-Seq v4 Ultra Low Input RNA kit was used to prepare libraries from fractions with low cell numbers. To follow T-cell clones before and after both primary and booster YFV17D yellow fever vaccination, bulk TCR alpha and beta repertoires underwent longitudinal sequencing. Two healthy male donors, one aged 18 to 30 and one aged 30 to 40 years, were included in the cohort. Blood was collected at multiple timepoints before and after primary and secondary immunization, and bulk PBMC replicates and cell subsets were isolated. General study outcomes and caveats: Only two donors were included in the study, so the extent to which the findings can be generalized is limited. Most clones expanded after primary vaccination (approximately 95% of CD4 and roughly 90% of CD8) were re-detected after the booster, suggesting that broad memory maintenance occurred. A small fraction of clonotypes showed up in both the CD4 and CD8 compartments, probably as a result of convergent recombination. The secondary T-cell response was found to be weaker but faster than the primary response, with a peak reached on day 5 rather than on day 15. Because abundant contaminating clonotypes from the bulk population could be contained in FACS-sorted repertoires, computational filtering was required.

Sequenced using an Illumina NovaSeq 6000. TCR cDNA was synthesized by 5'RACE template switching, through which a universal primer site and unique molecular identifiers were introduced. Priming of cDNA synthesis was performed from both the TCR alpha and TCR beta constant segments. Libraries were amplified in two PCR steps, with sample barcodes and sequencing adapters added in the second step. Sequencing of libraries was performed on Illumina HiSeq 2500 (2x100 bp) or NovaSeq (2x150 bp). The source study handled its data this way. Reads were demultiplexed and collapsed into UMI consensus sequences with MIGEC, and V(D)J alignment was performed with MiXCR. Using edgeR on replicate PBMC samples, clonotypes were called vaccine-responding if FDR was below 0.01 and the log2 fold change was above 5 up to day 15. Each bulk clonotype received a CD4 or CD8 identity based on whether the sequenced CD4 or CD8 repertoire contained that clonotype at higher abundance. The public reads were quality trimmed at Q25 with fastp and then assembled into clones with MiXCR by TCRdb, keeping productive beta chains. Each entry is one CDR3 protein sequence, shown with its most common DNA and genes. The V and J calls were determined by TCRdb, not by the authors. Present in this sample are some 200,000 distinct CDR3 sequences, more than 3% of which were seen just once. The leading ten clones occupy around 3.3% of the sample.

The CDR3 holds 15 amino acids from the cysteine to the phenylalanine. The only DNA kept is the CDR3, 45 bases in frame from the first base. For CDR1 and CDR2, the germline V gene (reference sequence) lists DFQATT and SNEGSKA. V gives up 8 bases and J gives up 6 bases, and the segment between their germline ends measures 23 bases. The meaning of the sample's treatment or condition label: live attenuated yellow fever vaccine strain. PBMCs were isolated from peripheral blood using a standard Ficoll-Paque protocol. Dynabeads CD4 and CD8 positive selection kits were used to isolate CD4 and CD8 T-cell fractions. RNA was extracted with TriZol from bulk PBMCs, CD4 and CD8 fractions, and dextramer-positive and dextramer-negative fractions. There are a few counts of this clonotype. Its antigen target is currently unknown. No base quality values were provided; no much bigger clone lies one nucleotide off.

The sequence came from a man between 18 and 35 years old who received the YFV17D yellow fever vaccine. Sequencing used CD4+ T cells sorted from PBMCs, obtained 10 days after the yellow fever booster vaccination. Here the chain combines TRBV20-1 and TRBJ2-1, with the D gene not confidently named. The CDR3 reads CSTSRPQAPFNEQFF. The DNA is as follows: TGCAGTACATCACGGCCCCAAGCCCCCTTCAATGAGCAGTTCTTC.